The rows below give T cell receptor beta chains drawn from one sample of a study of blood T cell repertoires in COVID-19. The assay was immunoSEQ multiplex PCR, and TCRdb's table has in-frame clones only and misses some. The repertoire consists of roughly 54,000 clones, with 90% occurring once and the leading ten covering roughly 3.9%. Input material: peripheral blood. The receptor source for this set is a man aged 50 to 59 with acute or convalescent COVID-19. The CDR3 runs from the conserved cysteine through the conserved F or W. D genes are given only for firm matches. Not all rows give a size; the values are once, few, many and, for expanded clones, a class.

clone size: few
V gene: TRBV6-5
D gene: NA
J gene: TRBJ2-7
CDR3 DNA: TGTGCCAGCACACTAGCTTACGAGCAGTACTTC
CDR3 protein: CASTLAYEQYF

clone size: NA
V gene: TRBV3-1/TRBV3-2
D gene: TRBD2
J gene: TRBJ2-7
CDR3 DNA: TGTGCCAGCAGCCAAGACTCGGGCGGGAGTCCCTACGAGCAGTACTTC
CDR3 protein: CASSQDSGGSPYEQYF

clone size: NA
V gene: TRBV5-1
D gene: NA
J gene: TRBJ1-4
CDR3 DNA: TGCGCCAGCAGCCCGGACAGCCTGGGGGAAAAACTGTTTTTT
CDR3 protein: CASSPDSLGEKLFF

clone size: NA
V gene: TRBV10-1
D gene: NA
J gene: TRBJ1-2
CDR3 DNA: TGCGCCAGCAGTGTCTCCAGGGACTATGGCTACACCTTC
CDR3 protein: CASSVSRDYGYTF

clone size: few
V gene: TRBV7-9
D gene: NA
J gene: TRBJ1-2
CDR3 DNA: TGTGCCAGCAGCCCACAGGGTGCTACCTATGGCTACACCTTC
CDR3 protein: CASSPQGATYGYTF

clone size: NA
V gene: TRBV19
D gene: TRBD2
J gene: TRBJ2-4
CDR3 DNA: TGTGCCAGTAGTATAGAGCGGTCTAGCGGGAGGGGAGAGAACATTCAGTACTTC
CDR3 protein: CASSIERSSGRGENIQYF

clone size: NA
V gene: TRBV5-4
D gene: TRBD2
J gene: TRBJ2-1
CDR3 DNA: TGTGCCAGCAGCTCCAAAAGACTAGCGGGATTAGGGGAGCAGTTCTTC
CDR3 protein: CASSSKRLAGLGEQFF

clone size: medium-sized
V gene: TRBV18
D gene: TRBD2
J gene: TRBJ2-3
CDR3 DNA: TGTGCCAGCTCACCTTTAGCGGGACCGGGTAGCACAGATACGCAGTATTTT
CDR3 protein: CASSPLAGPGSTDTQYF

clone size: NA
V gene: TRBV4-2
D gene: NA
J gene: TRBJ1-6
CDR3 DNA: TGTGCCAGCAGCCCCACGACAGTCAACAATTCACCCCTCCACTTT
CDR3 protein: CASSPTTVNNSPLHF

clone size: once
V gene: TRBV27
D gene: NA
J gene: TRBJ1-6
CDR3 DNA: TGTGCCAGCAGTTTATCGGAGGGAAGTTCACCCCTCCACTTT
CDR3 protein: CASSLSEGSSPLHF

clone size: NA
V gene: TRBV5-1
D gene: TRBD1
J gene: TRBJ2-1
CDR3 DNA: TGCGCCAGCAGCTCGAGACGGACAGGGTCCCACAATGAGCAGTTCTTC
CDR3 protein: CASSSRRTGSHNEQFF

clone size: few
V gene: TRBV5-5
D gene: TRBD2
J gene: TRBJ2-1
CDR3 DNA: TGTGCCAGCAGCATTTTTCTAGCGGGAGCCCATAATGAGCAGTTCTTC
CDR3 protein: CASSIFLAGAHNEQFF

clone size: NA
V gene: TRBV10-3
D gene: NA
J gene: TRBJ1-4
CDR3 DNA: TGTGCCATCAGTGACAGAACTAATGAAAAACTGTTTTTT
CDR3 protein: CAISDRTNEKLFF

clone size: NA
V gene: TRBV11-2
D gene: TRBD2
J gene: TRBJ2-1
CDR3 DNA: TGTGCCAGCAGCCTTAGCGGGAGGGCCGACAATGAGCAGTTCTTC
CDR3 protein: CASSLSGRADNEQFF

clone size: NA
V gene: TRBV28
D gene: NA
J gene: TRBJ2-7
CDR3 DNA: TGTGCCAGCATCGGACAGTTTTACGAGCAGTACTTC
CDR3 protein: CASIGQFYEQYF

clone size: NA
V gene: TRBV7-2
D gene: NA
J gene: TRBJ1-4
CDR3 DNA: TGTGCCAGCAGCCCTCCGGGACAAGTGAATGAAAAACTGTTTTTT
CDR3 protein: CASSPPGQVNEKLFF

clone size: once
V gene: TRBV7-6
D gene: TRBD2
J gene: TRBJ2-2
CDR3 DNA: TGTGCCAGCGGTATGAACCCTAGCGGGGCTTCCAACACCGGGGAGCTGTTTTTT
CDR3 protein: CASGMNPSGASNTGELFF

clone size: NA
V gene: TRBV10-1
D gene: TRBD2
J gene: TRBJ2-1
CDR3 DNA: TGCGCCAGCAGTGTAGCGGGAGGGCCCCAGTTCTTC
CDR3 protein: CASSVAGGPQFF

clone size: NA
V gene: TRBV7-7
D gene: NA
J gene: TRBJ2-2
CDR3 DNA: TGTGCCAGCAGCTTTCAGGGGCTAGGGACCGGGGAGCTGTTTTTT
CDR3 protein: CASSFQGLGTGELFF

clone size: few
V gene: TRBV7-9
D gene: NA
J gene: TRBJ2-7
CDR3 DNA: TGTGCCAGCAGCCCTGGGGGGGGCCGGGGAGAAGTCTCCTACGAGCAGTACTTC
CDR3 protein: CASSPGGGRGEVSYEQYF

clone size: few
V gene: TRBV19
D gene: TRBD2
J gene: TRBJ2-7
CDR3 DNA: TGTGCCACTATAGCGGGGAACTACGAGCAGTACTTC
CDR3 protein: CATIAGNYEQYF

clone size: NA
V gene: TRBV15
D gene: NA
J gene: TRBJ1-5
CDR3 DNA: TGTGCCACCAGCAGAGATCGCGGGGGGCAACGGAATCAGCCCCAGCATTTT
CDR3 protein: CATSRDRGGQRNQPQHF

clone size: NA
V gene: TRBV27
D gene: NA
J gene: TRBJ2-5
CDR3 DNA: TGTGCCAGCAGTCCCGGACTGAAAGAGACCCAGTACTTC
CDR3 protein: CASSPGLKETQYF

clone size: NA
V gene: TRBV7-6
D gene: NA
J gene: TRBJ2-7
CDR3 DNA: TGTGCCAGCAGCTTACAGGAGGTAGCGACCTACGAGCAGTACTTC
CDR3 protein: CASSLQEVATYEQYF

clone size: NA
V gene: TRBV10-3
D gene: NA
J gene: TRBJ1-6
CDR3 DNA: TGTGCCATCAGTATGCAGACAGGCCCTGATTCACCCCTCCACTTT
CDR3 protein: CAISMQTGPDSPLHF

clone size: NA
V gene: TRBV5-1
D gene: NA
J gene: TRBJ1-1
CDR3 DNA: TGCGCCAGCAGAACACAGGGAACTGAAGCTTTCTTT
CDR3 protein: CASRTQGTEAFF

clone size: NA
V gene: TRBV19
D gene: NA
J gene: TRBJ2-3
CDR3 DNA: TGTGCCAGTAGTACAGGGTCACCAGATACGCAGTATTTT
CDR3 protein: CASSTGSPDTQYF

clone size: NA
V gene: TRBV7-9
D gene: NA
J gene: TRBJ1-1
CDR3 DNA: TGTGCCAGCAGCCCCACAACCTGGCGGGAGAACACTGAAGCTTTCTTT
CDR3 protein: CASSPTTWRENTEAFF

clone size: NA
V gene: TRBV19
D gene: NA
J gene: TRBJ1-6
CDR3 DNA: TGTGCCAGTAGTCAAGGGGGTTCACCCCTCCACTTT
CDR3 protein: CASSQGGSPLHF

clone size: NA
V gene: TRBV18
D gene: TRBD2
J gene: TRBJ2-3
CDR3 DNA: TGTGCCAGCTCATCACGACTAGCGGGAGATACGCAGTATTTT
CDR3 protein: CASSSRLAGDTQYF

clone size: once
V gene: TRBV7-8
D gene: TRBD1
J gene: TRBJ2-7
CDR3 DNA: TGTGCCAGCAGACTGACAGGGTTCGAGCAGTACTTC
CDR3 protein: CASRLTGFEQYF

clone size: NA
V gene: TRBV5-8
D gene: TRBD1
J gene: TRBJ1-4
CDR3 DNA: TGTGCCAGCAGCTGGGGGGACAGGGGTGAGAAACTGTTTTTT
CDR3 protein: CASSWGDRGEKLFF

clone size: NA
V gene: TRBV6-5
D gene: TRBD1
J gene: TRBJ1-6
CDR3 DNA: TGTGCCAGCCGAAAAGACAGGGGCTCACCCCTCCACTTT
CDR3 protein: CASRKDRGSPLHF

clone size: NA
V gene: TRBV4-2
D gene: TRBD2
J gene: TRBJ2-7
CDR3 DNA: TGTGCCAGCAGCCACAAACGAGGGGAGGGCTCCTACGAGCAGTACTTC
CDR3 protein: CASSHKRGEGSYEQYF

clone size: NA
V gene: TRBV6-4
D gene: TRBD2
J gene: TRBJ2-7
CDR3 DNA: TGTGCCAGCAGCTCGACTAGCAGTTACGAGCAGTACTTC
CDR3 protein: CASSSTSSYEQYF

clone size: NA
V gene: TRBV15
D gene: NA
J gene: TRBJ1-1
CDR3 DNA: TGTGCCACCAGCAGAGCCCTTGAGGCTTTCTTT
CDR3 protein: CATSRALEAFF

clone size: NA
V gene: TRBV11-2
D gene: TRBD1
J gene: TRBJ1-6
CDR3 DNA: TGTGCCAGCAGCTTAGGCGGGACAGGGGATTCACCCCTCCACTTT
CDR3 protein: CASSLGGTGDSPLHF

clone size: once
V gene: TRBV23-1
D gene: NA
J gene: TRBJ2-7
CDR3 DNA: TGCGCCAGCAGTCAAATAAACAGATCCTACGAGCAGTACTTC
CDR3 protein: CASSQINRSYEQYF

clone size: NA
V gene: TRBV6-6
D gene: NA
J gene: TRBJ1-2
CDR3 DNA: TGTGCCAGCAGTTACTCTGGTGCCAGGGAAGAGGGCTACACCTTC
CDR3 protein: CASSYSGAREEGYTF

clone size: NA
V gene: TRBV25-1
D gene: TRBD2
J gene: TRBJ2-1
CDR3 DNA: TGTGCCAGCAGTAAACTAGCGGGAGGGAACAATGAGCAGTTCTTC
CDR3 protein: CASSKLAGGNNEQFF

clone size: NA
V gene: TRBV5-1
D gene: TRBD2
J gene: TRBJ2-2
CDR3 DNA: TGCGCCAGCAGCTGGGGGACTAGCGGAAACACCGGGGAGCTGTTTTTT
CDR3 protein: CASSWGTSGNTGELFF

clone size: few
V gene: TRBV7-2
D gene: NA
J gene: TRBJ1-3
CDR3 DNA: TGTGCCAGCAGCTTAAGGTCAGGGGTAGAAAACACCATATATTTT
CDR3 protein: CASSLRSGVENTIYF

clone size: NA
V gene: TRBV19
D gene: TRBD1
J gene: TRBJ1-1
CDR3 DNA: TGTGCCAGTAGTATAGGAACAGGGGGAGGCACTGAAGCTTTCTTT
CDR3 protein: CASSIGTGGGTEAFF

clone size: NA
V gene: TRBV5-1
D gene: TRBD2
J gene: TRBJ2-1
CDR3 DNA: TGCGCCAGCAGCTTAGCGACTAGCGGGAGCTACAATGAGCAGTTCTTC
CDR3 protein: CASSLATSGSYNEQFF

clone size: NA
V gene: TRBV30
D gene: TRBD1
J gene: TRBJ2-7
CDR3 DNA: TGTGCCTGGAGCGTCACCGGCGGGACAGGGAGTCTAGAGAGCTTC
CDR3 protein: CAWSVTGGTGSLESF

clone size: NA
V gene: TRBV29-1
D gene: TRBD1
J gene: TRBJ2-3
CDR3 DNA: TGCAGCGCCCACCAGGGGGCGAAAGGAGATACGCAGTATTTT
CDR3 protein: CSAHQGAKGDTQYF

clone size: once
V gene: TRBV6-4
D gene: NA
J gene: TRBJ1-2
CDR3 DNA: TGTGCCAGCAGGATGGAGGGTAGGGGCGACAACTATGGCTACACCTTC
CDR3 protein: CASRMEGRGDNYGYTF

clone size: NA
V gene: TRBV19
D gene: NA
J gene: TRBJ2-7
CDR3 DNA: TGTGCCAGTAGTCATGTGGGGGGAACCTACGAGCAGTACTTC
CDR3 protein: CASSHVGGTYEQYF

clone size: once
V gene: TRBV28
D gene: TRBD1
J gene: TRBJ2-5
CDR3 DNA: TGTGCCAGCAGTTTAGGGACAGGGTGGGGTCAAGAGACCCAGTACTTC
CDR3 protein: CASSLGTGWGQETQYF

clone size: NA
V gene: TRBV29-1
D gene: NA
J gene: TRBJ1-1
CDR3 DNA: TGCAGCGTTGAGGGCGTAGGCACTGAAGCTTTCTTT
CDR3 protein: CSVEGVGTEAFF

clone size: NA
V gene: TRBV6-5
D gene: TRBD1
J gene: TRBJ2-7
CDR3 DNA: TGTGCCAGCAGTTACGCGGCAGGGGGCCGCGAGCAGTACTTC
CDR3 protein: CASSYAAGGREQYF